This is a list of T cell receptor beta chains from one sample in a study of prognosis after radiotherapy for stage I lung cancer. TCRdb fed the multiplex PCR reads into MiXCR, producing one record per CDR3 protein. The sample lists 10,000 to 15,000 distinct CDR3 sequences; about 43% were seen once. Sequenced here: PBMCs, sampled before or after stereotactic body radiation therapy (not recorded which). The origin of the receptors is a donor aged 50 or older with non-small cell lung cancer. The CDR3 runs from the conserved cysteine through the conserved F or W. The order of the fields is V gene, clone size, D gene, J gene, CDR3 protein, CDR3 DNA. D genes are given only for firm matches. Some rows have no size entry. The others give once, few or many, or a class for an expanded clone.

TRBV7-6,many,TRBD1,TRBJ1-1,CASSLARGTEAFF,TGTGCCAGCAGCTTAGCCAGGGGGACTGAAGCTTTCTTT
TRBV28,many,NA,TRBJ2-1,CASSLLGPYNEQFF,TGTGCCAGCAGTTTACTGGGGCCTTACAATGAGCAGTTCTTC
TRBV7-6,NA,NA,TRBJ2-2,CASSSEGGYGDTGQLFF,TGTGCCAGCAGCTCCGAAGGGGGTTATGGCGACACCGGGCAGCTGTTTTTT
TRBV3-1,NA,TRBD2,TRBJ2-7,CASSLLAGSYEQYF,TGTGCCAGCAGCCTCCTAGCGGGATCCTACGAGCAGTACTTC
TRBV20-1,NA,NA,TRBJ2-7,CSARDPGAENYEQYF,TGCAGTGCTAGAGATCCCGGGGCAGAAAACTACGAGCAGTACTTC
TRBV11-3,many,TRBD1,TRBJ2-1,CASSYIRDRGLGEQFF,TGTGCCAGCAGTTATATCCGGGACAGGGGGTTGGGTGAGCAGTTCTTC
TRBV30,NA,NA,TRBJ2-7,CAWSVRRGKDEQYF,TGTGCCTGGAGTGTAAGGAGGGGAAAGGACGAGCAGTACTTC
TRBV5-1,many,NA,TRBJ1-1,CASSPTTDRRIGNTEAFF,TGCGCCAGCAGCCCCACGACGGACAGAAGGATTGGGAACACTGAAGCTTTCTTT
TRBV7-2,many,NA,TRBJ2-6,CASSFPASGANVLTF,TGTGCCAGCAGCTTCCCTGCATCTGGGGCCAACGTCCTGACTTTC
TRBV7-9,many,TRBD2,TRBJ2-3,CASSLLSASGAIITSTDTQYF,TGTGCCAGCAGCTTACTTTCGGCTAGCGGTGCAATAATTACTAGCACAGATACGCAGTATTTT
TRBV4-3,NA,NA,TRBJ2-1,CASSQNLGWDNEQFF,TGCGCCAGCAGCCAAAACTTAGGCTGGGACAATGAGCAGTTCTTC
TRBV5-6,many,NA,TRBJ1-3,CASSLEGGPGNTIYF,TGTGCCAGCAGCTTAGAGGGGGGTCCAGGAAACACCATATATTTT
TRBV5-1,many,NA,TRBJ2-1,CASSFSGNEQFF,TGCGCCAGCAGCTTTTCAGGCAATGAGCAGTTCTTC
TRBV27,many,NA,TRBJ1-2,CASSLYGFGNYGYTF,TGTGCCAGCAGTTTATACGGGTTTGGGAACTATGGCTACACCTTC
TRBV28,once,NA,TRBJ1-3,CASSLSGISSGDTIYF,TGTGCCAGCAGTTTATCTGGCATTTCCTCTGGAGACACCATATATTTT
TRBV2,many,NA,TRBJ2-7,CASRSRDNSYEQYF,TGTGCCAGCAGGAGCCGGGACAACTCCTACGAGCAGTACTTC
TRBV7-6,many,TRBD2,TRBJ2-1,CASSLAGGLVEQFF,TGTGCCAGCAGCCTAGCGGGGGGGCTGGTTGAGCAGTTCTTC
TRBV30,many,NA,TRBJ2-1,CAWSSGLPGNEQFF,TGTGCCTGGAGTTCGGGTCTGCCGGGCAATGAGCAGTTCTTC
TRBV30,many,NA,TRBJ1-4,CAWRETPGYEKLFF,TGTGCCTGGAGGGAGACGCCCGGGTATGAAAAACTGTTTTTT
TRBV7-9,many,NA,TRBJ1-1,CASSPTQSEGTEAFF,TGTGCCAGCAGCCCAACACAATCCGAAGGGACTGAAGCTTTCTTT
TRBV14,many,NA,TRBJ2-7,CASSQDDSKQYF,TGTGCCAGCAGCCAAGACGATAGCAAGCAGTACTTC
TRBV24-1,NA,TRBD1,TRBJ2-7,CATSDPGTGGNYEQYF,TGTGCCACCAGTGATCCGGGGACAGGGGGCAACTATGAGCAGTACTTC
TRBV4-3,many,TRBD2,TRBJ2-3,CASSQASGTSDTQYF,TGCGCCAGCAGCCAAGCAAGCGGGACTTCAGATACGCAGTATTTT
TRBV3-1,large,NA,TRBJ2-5,CASSQDAGPLETQYF,TGTGCCAGCAGCCAAGATGCTGGCCCGTTGGAGACCCAGTACTTC
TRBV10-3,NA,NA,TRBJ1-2,CAISESAVGYTF,TGTGCCATCAGTGAGTCGGCCGTTGGCTACACCTTC
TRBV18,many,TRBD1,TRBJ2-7,CASSGWDRSYEQYF,TGTGCCAGCTCTGGGTGGGACAGATCCTACGAGCAGTACTTC
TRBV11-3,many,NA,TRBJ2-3,CASSLGAGRETQYF,TGTGCCAGCAGCTTAGGGGCGGGAAGAGAAACGCAGTATTTT
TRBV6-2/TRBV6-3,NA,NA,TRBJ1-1,CASRVQGNTEAFF,TGTGCCAGCAGGGTACAGGGGAACACTGAAGCTTTCTTT
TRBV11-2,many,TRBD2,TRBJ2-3,CASSQTRGRLAGASDTQYF,TGTGCCAGCAGCCAGACGCGGGGCAGACTAGCGGGAGCTTCAGATACGCAGTATTTT
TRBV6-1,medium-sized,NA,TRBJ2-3,CASRPKDTSRTDTQYF,TGTGCCAGCAGGCCAAAAGACACGTCTCGCACAGATACGCAGTATTTT
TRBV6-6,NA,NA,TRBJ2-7,CASSYSSGIDPYEQYF,TGTGCCAGCAGTTACTCGAGCGGAATCGACCCCTACGAGCAGTACTTC
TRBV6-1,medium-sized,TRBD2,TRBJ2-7,CASSEAPETSGVYEQYF,TGTGCCAGCAGTGAAGCGCCGGAGACTAGCGGGGTATACGAGCAGTACTTC
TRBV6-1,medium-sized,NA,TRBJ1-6,CASRSGGLLVNSPLHF,TGTGCCAGCAGGAGCGGGGGTTTATTAGTGAATTCACCCCTCCACTTT
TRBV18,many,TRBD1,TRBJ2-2,CASSPWTGKTGELFF,TGTGCCAGCTCACCGTGGACAGGGAAAACCGGGGAGCTGTTTTTT